These 2 T cell receptor beta chains were sequenced from one sample in a study of sequential checkpoint blockade in melanoma. Profiling relied on immunoSEQ multiplex PCR, and the TCRdb table lists in-frame clones only, not all of them. This sample yields 37,000 or so clones, of which over 30% are seen a single time; 1.6% belongs to the top ten. Treatment described: randomized to nivolumab then ipilimumab (arm A) or the reverse (arm B). The sample was tumor tissue (inferred from file names), taken from a patient given nivolumab and ipilimumab in sequence. All receptors derive from a human donor with melanoma.

The rearrangement uses TRBV23-1 and TRBJ2-5; D is undetermined. TRBV23-1 counts as an open reading frame of uncertain function. CDR3 size: 17 residues. Trimming removed 6 bases from V and 4 bases from J, with 24 bases in between. This CDR3 reads CASSRPTRTVGRETQYF. The CDR3 bases are TGCGCCAGCAGCCGACCTACTCGGACGGTAGGTAGAGAGACCCAGTACTTC.

This clone has more than one count but fewer than ten. The V call is TRBV29-1, the J call TRBJ2-1; TRBD1 is a possible D gene (6 bases). CDR1 and CDR2 from the germline V gene are SQVTM and ANQGSEA. The ends were cut back, 7 bases at V and 4 bases at J, with 11 bases in the middle. The CDR3 length is 12 residues. CDR3 in amino acids: CSARTAYNEQFF. CDR3 sequence (DNA): TGCAGCGCCAGGACAGCTTACAATGAGCAGTTCTTC.